This TCR beta chain emerged from a study of blood T cell repertoires in COVID-19. Study background: Acute and convalescent COVID-19 samples came from the United States, Italy and Spain. Nucleic acid was either cDNA or gDNA, and it came from T cells, B-cell-depleted T cells, or PBMCs.

The junction had 8 bases not matched to a gene; V was cut back by 6 bases and J by 6 bases. This CDR3 is 15 amino acids long. CDR1 is SGHVS and CDR2 is FQNEAQ in the germline V gene. In the original workflow: Nucleated cell counts were estimated from reference gene primer amplification. Clones were sequenced by immunoSEQ multiplex PCR, and TCRdb holds only the in-frame ones, with some missing. V, J and clone size are those of that table, while D and trimming were read from the DNA. This sample yields about 360,000 clones, of which 70% to 90% are seen a single time; around 2.9% belongs to the top ten.

The sample was peripheral blood. The clonotype was recovered from a human donor in a cohort sampled during active COVID-19. V gene TRBV7-8 combines with J gene TRBJ2-6, with 7 nucleotides matching TRBD1. CDR3 DNA: TGTGCCAGCAGTTTGACAGGGACGTCGGCCAACGTCCTGACTTTC. Amino acids: CASSLTGTSANVLTF.